This TCR beta chain emerged from a study of blood T cell repertoires in COVID-19. In the study overall: Sites across the United States, Italy and Spain contributed samples from acute and convalescent COVID-19.

The CDR3 totals 17 residues. J was trimmed by 6 bases and V by 2 bases; bases with no gene match: 13. The germline CDR1 and CDR2 sequences are KGHSH and LQKENI. Assay: immunoSEQ multiplex PCR; the TCRdb copy retains only in-frame clones and omits some. Of a few hundred thousand clones in the sample, 88% are singletons; the top ten hold under 4.5%. What was sequenced was peripheral blood. This chain joins TRBV18 and TRBJ2-7, with 10 bases fitting TRBD1. The source of this sequence is a woman aged 45 to 65 with active or convalescent COVID-19. CDR3: CASSPMRVWTGGGEQYF. CDR3 nucleotide sequence: TGTGCCAGCTCACCAATGAGGGTTTGGACAGGGGGTGGCGAGCAGTACTTC. The full variable domain, completed using reference TRBV18 and TRBJ2-7, is NAGVMQNPRHLVRRRGQEARLRCSPMKGHSHVYWYRQLPEEGLKFMVYLQKENIIDESGMPKERFSAEFPKEGPSILRIQQVVRGDSAAYFCASSPMRVWTGGGEQYFGPGTRLTVT.